This TCR beta chain was profiled in a study of cytomegalovirus exposure and HLA in healthy donors. Trimming took 8 bases from V and 0 from J; bases not matched to a gene: 9. Germline V CDR1 and CDR2: LNHNV, YYDKDF (reference sequence). This CDR3 is built from 16 residues. General observations from the study: With DRB1 most and HLA-C fewest, TCR association rates differed between HLA loci in a later analysis.

With respect to this clone: Its target is not known.

60 Vbeta and 13 Jbeta primers were used in PCR. In the source study's methods: Later, an analysis found approximately 80 million unique TCR beta chains, and around 12 million of these were shared. The assay was immunoSEQ multiplex PCR, and TCRdb's table has in-frame clones only and misses some. That table is the source of V, J and clone size, and D and trimming were worked out from the DNA. Of under 95,000 clones listed, about 80% are singletons. The clonotype was recovered from a man aged 30 to 45 in good health and CMV-seropositive. The chain links TRBV15 to TRBJ2-7, with 11 bases that match TRBD1. The source material was PBMCs. CDR3 DNA: TGTGCCACCTCTCGGACAGGGGGCGGACCCTCCTACGAGCAGTACTTC. It is translated as CATSRTGGGPSYEQYF.